These T cell receptor beta chains were read from a single sample in a study of T cells in localized non-small cell lung cancer. The data were produced by immunoSEQ multiplex PCR, yet TCRdb's version contains in-frame clones alone and is incomplete. The sample has around 2,600 clones, approximately 24% seen once. The source was lung tumor tissue, collected before any cancer treatment. The receptors originated from a woman aged 40-69 years with stage I lung adenocarcinoma. CDR3s include the opening cysteine and the closing phenylalanine or tryptophan. Each record gives: clone size, V gene, D gene, J gene, CDR3 DNA, CDR3 protein. D genes are given only for firm matches. Expanded clones get a size class; other rows say once, few or many, or leave the size out.

size: .; V: TRBV10-1; D: TRBD1; J: TRBJ1-5; DNA: TGCGCCAGCAGTGAGACAGGGGCGAATCAGCCCCAGCATTTT; CDR3: CASSETGANQPQHF
size: few; V: TRBV6-8; D: TRBD1; J: TRBJ1-2; DNA: TGTGCCAGCAGTGACACTGGGACAGGGGATGGCTACACCTTC; CDR3: CASSDTGTGDGYTF
size: .; V: TRBV11-3; D: .; J: TRBJ2-7; DNA: TGTGCCAGCAGCTTACCCTACCGTTACTCCTACGAGCAGTACTTC; CDR3: CASSLPYRYSYEQYF
size: medium-sized; V: TRBV11-3; D: .; J: TRBJ2-3; DNA: TGTGCCAGCAGCTTAGGGGGGGCGGGTGCAGATACGCAGTATTTT; CDR3: CASSLGGAGADTQYF
size: medium-sized; V: TRBV6-8; D: .; J: TRBJ1-2; DNA: TGTGCCAGCAGTTACTCGAGTATCGGCGGCTACACCTTC; CDR3: CASSYSSIGGYTF
size: few; V: TRBV6-8; D: TRBD1; J: TRBJ1-2; DNA: TGTGCCAGCAGTCCAGGGACAGACTATGGCTACACCTTC; CDR3: CASSPGTDYGYTF
size: few; V: TRBV12-5; D: .; J: TRBJ1-2; DNA: TGTGCCAGCACCTACGTGGGAGTAAGCTATGGCTACACCTTC; CDR3: CASTYVGVSYGYTF
size: few; V: TRBV4-1; D: .; J: TRBJ1-5; DNA: TGCGCCAGCAGCCAAGACATCGGAAACAATCAGCCCCAGCATTTT; CDR3: CASSQDIGNNQPQHF
size: .; V: TRBV10-3; D: .; J: TRBJ1-2; DNA: TGTGCCATCTCCCCCGAGGGGCGCAGCTATGGCTACACCTTC; CDR3: CAISPEGRSYGYTF
size: medium-sized; V: TRBV23-1; D: TRBD1; J: TRBJ1-1; DNA: TGCGCCAGCAGCTGGACAGGAGACACTGAAGCTTTCTTT; CDR3: CASSWTGDTEAFF
size: .; V: TRBV25-1; D: TRBD2; J: TRBJ2-5; DNA: TGTGCCAGCAGTGATGCGGGGGGACAAGAGACCCAGTACTTC; CDR3: CASSDAGGQETQYF
size: few; V: TRBV5-1; D: .; J: TRBJ1-6; DNA: TGCGCCAGCAGCTTGGACAGTGGGAATTCACCCCTCCACTTT; CDR3: CASSLDSGNSPLHF
size: large; V: TRBV14; D: .; J: TRBJ2-7; DNA: TGTGCCAGCAGCCTGATACACGGGATTCCCTACGAGCAGTACTTC; CDR3: CASSLIHGIPYEQYF
size: few; V: TRBV11-3; D: .; J: TRBJ1-2; DNA: TGTGCCAGCAGCTCCTCACGGGGGCAGGCCACTAACTATGGCTACACCTTC; CDR3: CASSSSRGQATNYGYTF
size: few; V: TRBV11-3; D: .; J: TRBJ1-1; DNA: TGTGCCAGCAGCCTCACCACCTGGAACACTGAAGCTTTCTTT; CDR3: CASSLTTWNTEAFF
size: .; V: TRBV28; D: .; J: TRBJ2-1; DNA: TGTGCCAGCAGTCTCCTACTAGGGTCCTACAATGAGCAGTTCTTC; CDR3: CASSLLLGSYNEQFF
size: .; V: TRBV28; D: .; J: TRBJ1-2; DNA: TGTGCCAGTGTGGGGCGTCCTTTGGCAGGGACCTATGGCTACACCTTC; CDR3: CASVGRPLAGTYGYTF
size: few; V: TRBV9; D: TRBD1; J: TRBJ1-2; DNA: TGTGCCAGCAGCGCCGGGACAGGGGGCAGGGGCTACACCTTC; CDR3: CASSAGTGGRGYTF
size: .; V: TRBV11-3; D: TRBD2; J: TRBJ2-3; DNA: TGTGCCAGCAGCTCGGGGGGAAGCACAGATACGCAGTATTTT; CDR3: CASSSGGSTDTQYF
size: few; V: TRBV6-8; D: .; J: TRBJ1-2; DNA: TGTGCCAGCAGTTACACAGAACAGGTCTATGGCTACACCTTC; CDR3: CASSYTEQVYGYTF
size: .; V: TRBV6-8; D: TRBD2; J: TRBJ2-7; DNA: TGTGCCAGCAGTCCACCGCTGGGACTAGCGGGAGAAGGGGGGGCCTACGAGCAGTACTTC; CDR3: CASSPPLGLAGEGGAYEQYF
size: .; V: TRBV30; D: .; J: TRBJ1-2; DNA: TGTGCCTGGAGTGTAGTGCTGGACAATAACTATGGCTACACCTTC; CDR3: CAWSVVLDNNYGYTF
size: medium-sized; V: TRBV11-3; D: .; J: TRBJ1-6; DNA: TGTGCCAGCAGCCAAGCGAACGGGATGGGTAATTCACCCCTCCACTTT; CDR3: CASSQANGMGNSPLHF
size: few; V: TRBV11-3; D: .; J: TRBJ2-7; DNA: TGTGCCAGCAGCTTAGAGGCCCCGGGGCGGAGCTACGAGCAGTACTTC; CDR3: CASSLEAPGRSYEQYF
size: few; V: TRBV11-3; D: TRBD2; J: TRBJ2-7; DNA: TGTGCCAGCAGCTTGGGGGTCGGCGGGGGACGTGGCGAGCAGTACTTC; CDR3: CASSLGVGGGRGEQYF
size: .; V: TRBV18; D: .; J: TRBJ1-1; DNA: TGTGCCAGCTCACTTGGGACTGAGTCTGAAGCTTTCTTT; CDR3: CASSLGTESEAFF
size: .; V: TRBV14; D: TRBD2; J: TRBJ2-2; DNA: TGTGCCAGCAGCCAAGAAGCCCTAGCGGTATACACCGGGGAGCTGTTTTTT; CDR3: CASSQEALAVYTGELFF
size: .; V: TRBV6-8; D: TRBD1; J: TRBJ2-7; DNA: TGTGCCAGCAGCCCTCAGGGGGCCTGGTACGAGCAGTACTTC; CDR3: CASSPQGAWYEQYF
size: few; V: TRBV9; D: .; J: TRBJ1-1; DNA: TGTGCCAGCCACGCCGTGTCAGGGAGGACTGAAGCTTTCTTT; CDR3: CASHAVSGRTEAFF
size: few; V: TRBV9; D: .; J: TRBJ2-3; DNA: TGTGCCAGCAGTACCCGACTGGATACGCAGTATTTT; CDR3: CASSTRLDTQYF
size: .; V: TRBV30; D: TRBD2; J: TRBJ2-1; DNA: TGTGCCTGGATTGGGACTAGCGGGAGGTTGTTCTTC; CDR3: CAWIGTSGRLFF
size: .; V: TRBV10-2; D: TRBD1; J: TRBJ1-1; DNA: TGCGCCAGCAGTGACCCAGGGGGGAACACTGAAGCTTTCTTT; CDR3: CASSDPGGNTEAFF
size: few; V: TRBV11-3; D: .; J: TRBJ2-2; DNA: TGTGCCAGCAGCGACCGGGAGAAAAGGATTCAGACCACCGGGGAGCTGTTTTTT; CDR3: CASSDREKRIQTTGELFF
size: few; V: TRBV11-3; D: .; J: TRBJ2-7; DNA: TGTGCCAGCAGCTTAACACCGCAAGCCTACGAGCAGTACTTC; CDR3: CASSLTPQAYEQYF
size: .; V: TRBV28; D: .; J: TRBJ1-1; DNA: TGTGCCAGCAGTCTAGAAGGAGAGCCTGAAGCTTTCTTT; CDR3: CASSLEGEPEAFF
size: .; V: TRBV11-3; D: TRBD2; J: TRBJ2-5; DNA: TGTGCCAGCAGCTTAGAGGTAGCGGGAGGTCAAGAGACCCAGTACTTC; CDR3: CASSLEVAGGQETQYF